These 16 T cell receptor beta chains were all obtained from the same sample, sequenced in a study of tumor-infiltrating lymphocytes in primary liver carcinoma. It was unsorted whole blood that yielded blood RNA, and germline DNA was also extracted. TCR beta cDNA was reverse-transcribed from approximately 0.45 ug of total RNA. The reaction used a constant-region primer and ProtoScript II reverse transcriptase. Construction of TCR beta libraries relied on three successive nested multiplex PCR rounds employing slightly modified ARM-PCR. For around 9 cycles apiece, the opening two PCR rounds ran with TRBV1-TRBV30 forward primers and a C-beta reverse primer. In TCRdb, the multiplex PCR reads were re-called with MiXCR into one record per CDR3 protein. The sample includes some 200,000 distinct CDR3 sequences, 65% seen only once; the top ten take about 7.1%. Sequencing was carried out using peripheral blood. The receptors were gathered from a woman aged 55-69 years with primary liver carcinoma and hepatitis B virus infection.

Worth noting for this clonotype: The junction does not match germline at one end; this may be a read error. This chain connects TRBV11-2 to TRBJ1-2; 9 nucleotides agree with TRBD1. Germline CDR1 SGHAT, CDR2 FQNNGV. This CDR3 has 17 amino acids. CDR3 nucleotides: TGTGCCAGCAGCTCCATAAACAGGGGGCCCCTCGGCTATGGCTACACATTC. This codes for CASSSINRGPLGYGYTF.

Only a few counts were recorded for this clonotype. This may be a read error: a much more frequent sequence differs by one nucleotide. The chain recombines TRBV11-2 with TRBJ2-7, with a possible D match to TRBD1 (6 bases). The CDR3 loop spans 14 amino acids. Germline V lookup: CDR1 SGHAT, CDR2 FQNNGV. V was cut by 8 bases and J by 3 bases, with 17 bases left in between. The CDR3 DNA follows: TGTGCCAGCGGCTCGATGACAGGTGGCTACGAGCAGTACTTC. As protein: CASGSMTGGYEQYF.

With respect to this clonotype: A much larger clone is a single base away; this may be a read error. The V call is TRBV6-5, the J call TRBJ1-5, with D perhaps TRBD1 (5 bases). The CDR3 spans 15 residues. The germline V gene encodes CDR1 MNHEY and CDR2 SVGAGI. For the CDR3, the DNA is TGTACCAGCAGTTACTCATGGGGGAAGGAGCAGCCCCAGCATTTT. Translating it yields CTSSYSWGKEQPQHF.

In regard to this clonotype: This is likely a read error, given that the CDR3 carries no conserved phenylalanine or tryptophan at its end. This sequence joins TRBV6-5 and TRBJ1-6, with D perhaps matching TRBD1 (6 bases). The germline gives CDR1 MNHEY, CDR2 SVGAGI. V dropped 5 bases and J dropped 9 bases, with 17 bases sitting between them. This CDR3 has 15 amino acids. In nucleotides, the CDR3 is TGTGCCAGCAGTCCCGGACAGACAGATGGTTCACCCCTCCACTCT. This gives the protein CASSPGQTDGSPLHS.

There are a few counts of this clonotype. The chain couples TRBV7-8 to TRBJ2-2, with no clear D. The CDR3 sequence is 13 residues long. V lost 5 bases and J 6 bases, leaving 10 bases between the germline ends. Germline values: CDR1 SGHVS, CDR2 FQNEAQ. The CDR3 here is CASSHSNAGELFF. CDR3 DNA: TGTGCCAGCAGCCACTCTAACGCCGGGGAGCTGTTTTTT.

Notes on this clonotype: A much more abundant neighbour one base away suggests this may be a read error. CDR3 bases: TGTGCCAGCAGCTCTATAGTGGGAGAAGGGGCCCAGTACTTC. It codes for CASSSIVGEGAQYF. V is TRBV11-2 and J is TRBJ2-5; D is possibly TRBD1 or TRBD2 (5 bases each). The ends were cut back, 4 bases at V and 9 bases at J, with 18 bases in the middle. Looked up from germline, CDR1 is SGHAT and CDR2 is FQNNGV. The CDR3 loop spans 14 amino acids. The variable domain in full, with the rest retrieved from reference TRBV11-2 and TRBJ2-5, is EAGVAQSPRYKIIEKRQSVAFWCNPISGHATLYWYQQILGQGPKLLIQFQNNGVVDDSQLPKDRFSAERLKGVDSTLKIQPAKLEDSAVYLCASSSIVGEGAQYFGPGTRLLVL.

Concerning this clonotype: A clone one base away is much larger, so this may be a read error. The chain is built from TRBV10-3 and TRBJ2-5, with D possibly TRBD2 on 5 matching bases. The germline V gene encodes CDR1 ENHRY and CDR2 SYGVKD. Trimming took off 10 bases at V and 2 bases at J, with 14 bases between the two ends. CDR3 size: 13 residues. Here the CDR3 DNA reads TGTGCCACACTAGGGCCGGGGCAAGAGACCCAGTACTTC. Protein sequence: CATLGPGQETQYF.

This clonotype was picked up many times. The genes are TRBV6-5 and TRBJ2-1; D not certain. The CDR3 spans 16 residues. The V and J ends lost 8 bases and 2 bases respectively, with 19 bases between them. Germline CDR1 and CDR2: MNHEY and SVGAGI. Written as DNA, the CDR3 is TGTGCCAGCTCTACACGTTCCAGGTCCGCCTACAATGAGCAGTTCTTC. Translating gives CASSTRSRSAYNEQFF.

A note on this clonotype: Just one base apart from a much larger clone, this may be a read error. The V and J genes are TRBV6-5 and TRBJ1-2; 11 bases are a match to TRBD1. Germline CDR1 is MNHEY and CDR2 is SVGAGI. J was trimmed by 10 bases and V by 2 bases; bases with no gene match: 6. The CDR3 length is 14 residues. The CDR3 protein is CASSYGQGAGDYTF. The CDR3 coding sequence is TGTGCCAGCAGTTACGGACAGGGGGCAGGTGACTACACCTTC.

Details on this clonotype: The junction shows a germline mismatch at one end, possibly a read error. The CDR3 region is CANSPSGRANGEQFF. The CDR3 region has the DNA TGTGCCAACAGTCCTAGCGGGAGGGCTAATGGTGAGCAGTTCTTC. V is TRBV12-3 or TRBV12-4 and J is TRBJ2-1, with 12 bases fitting TRBD2. The CDR3 spans 15 residues.

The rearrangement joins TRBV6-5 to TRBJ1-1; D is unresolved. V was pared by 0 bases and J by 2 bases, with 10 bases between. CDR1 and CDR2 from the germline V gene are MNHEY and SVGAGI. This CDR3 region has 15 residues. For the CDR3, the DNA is TGTGCCAGCAGTTACTCTTACATAGGAAACACTGAAGCTTTCTTT. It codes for CASSYSYIGNTEAFF.

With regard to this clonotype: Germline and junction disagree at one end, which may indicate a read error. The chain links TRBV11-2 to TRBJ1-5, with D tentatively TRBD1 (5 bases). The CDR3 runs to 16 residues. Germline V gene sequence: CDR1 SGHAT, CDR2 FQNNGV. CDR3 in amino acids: CASSLGGAEGRQPRHF. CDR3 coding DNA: TGTGCCAGCAGCTTAGGAGGTGCGGAGGGCCGACAGCCCCGGCATTTT.

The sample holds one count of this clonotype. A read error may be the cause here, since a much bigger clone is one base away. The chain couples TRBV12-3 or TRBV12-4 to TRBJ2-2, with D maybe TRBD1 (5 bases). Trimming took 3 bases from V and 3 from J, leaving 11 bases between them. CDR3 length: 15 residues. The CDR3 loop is CASSFGRAYTGELFF. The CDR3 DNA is TGTGCCAGCAGTTTTGGCAGGGCGTACACCGGGGAGCTGTTTTTT.

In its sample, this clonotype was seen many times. Written as DNA, the CDR3 is TGTGCCAGCAACAGGGATGGGGAGACCCAGTACTTC. It yields the protein CASNRDGETQYF. The rearrangement links TRBV2 to TRBJ2-5, with D perhaps matching TRBD1 (6 bases). CDR1 is SNHLY and CDR2 is FYNNEI in the germline V gene. This CDR3 comprises 12 residues. Between the trimmed V and J ends, which lost 7 bases and 5 bases, there was a span of 11 bases.

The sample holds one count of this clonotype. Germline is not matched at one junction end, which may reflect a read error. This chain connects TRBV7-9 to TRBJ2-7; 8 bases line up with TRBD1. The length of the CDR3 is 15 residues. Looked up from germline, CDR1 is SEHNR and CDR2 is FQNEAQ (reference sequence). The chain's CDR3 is CASSVRGSGGYERYF. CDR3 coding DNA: TGTGCCAGCAGCGTCCGTGGGTCAGGGGGCTACGAGCGGTACTTC.

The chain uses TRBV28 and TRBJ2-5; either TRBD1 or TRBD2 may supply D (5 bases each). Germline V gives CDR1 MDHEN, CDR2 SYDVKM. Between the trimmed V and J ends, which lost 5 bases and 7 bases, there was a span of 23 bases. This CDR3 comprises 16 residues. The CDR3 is CASSDITGATKGTQYF. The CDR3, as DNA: TGTGCCAGCAGTGATATCACCGGGGCTACTAAGGGGACCCAGTACTTC.